This is a list of T cell receptor beta chains from one sample in a study of T cell responses to AZD1222 COVID-19 vaccine. TCRdb's table, derived via immunoSEQ multiplex PCR, lists solely in-frame clones and lacks some. Seen here are around 150,000 clones, around nine tenths observed once, and the top ten hold around 5.5%. Source: peripheral blood, taken on day 0 of AZD1222 vaccination. These receptor sequences come from an adult in good health. The CDR3 runs from the conserved cysteine through the conserved F or W. Fields, in order: V gene, CDR3 protein.

V gene: TRBV28; CDR3 protein: CASSRAGTGDTEAFF
V gene: TRBV5-1; CDR3 protein: CASSVGQGADTQYF
V gene: TRBV4-3; CDR3 protein: CASSQESWGTGYGYTF
V gene: TRBV5-1; CDR3 protein: CASSLTGPLYGYTF
V gene: TRBV4-3; CDR3 protein: CASSPDGSNYGYTF
V gene: TRBV4-3; CDR3 protein: CASSRGLGARNTEAFF
V gene: TRBV5-1; CDR3 protein: CASSLVAETFNEQFF
V gene: TRBV7-2; CDR3 protein: CASSFQGDNSPLHF
V gene: TRBV28; CDR3 protein: CASSLGDRRLREQYF
V gene: TRBV28; CDR3 protein: CASSPRTGKSNYGYTF
V gene: TRBV27; CDR3 protein: CASSLDPDTQYF
V gene: TRBV5-6; CDR3 protein: CASSLVGMGQGSGNTIYF
V gene: TRBV5-1; CDR3 protein: CASRPGLAGHEQFF
V gene: TRBV5-8; CDR3 protein: CASSLAQGVSAFF
V gene: TRBV29-1; CDR3 protein: CSVSSANEQFF
V gene: TRBV2; CDR3 protein: CASRVVSNQPQHF
V gene: TRBV7-3; CDR3 protein: CASSLRGGQGNYGYTF
V gene: TRBV6-5; CDR3 protein: CASRPTGITEAFF
V gene: TRBV28; CDR3 protein: CASSPSELTEAFF
V gene: TRBV28; CDR3 protein: CASSVLGYEQYF
V gene: TRBV5-1; CDR3 protein: CASSQAEGSGANVLTF
V gene: TRBV10-3; CDR3 protein: CAISDWTGDNTGELFF
V gene: TRBV30; CDR3 protein: CAWNRQGSNTEAFF
V gene: TRBV29-1; CDR3 protein: CSVGWSRGGSYEQYF
V gene: TRBV18; CDR3 protein: CASSPPSAKGPRNIQYF
V gene: TRBV30; CDR3 protein: CAWSGGTVNTEAFF
V gene: TRBV7-3; CDR3 protein: CASSSGSGGEGNEQFF
V gene: TRBV19; CDR3 protein: CASRGTGASTEAFF
V gene: TRBV7-9; CDR3 protein: CASSLGGGSLNTGELFF
V gene: TRBV4-3; CDR3 protein: CASSQEGGWGYNSPLHF
V gene: TRBV18; CDR3 protein: CASSPYTGSYGYTF
V gene: TRBV19; CDR3 protein: CASRPAGGPFYEQYF
V gene: TRBV29-1; CDR3 protein: CSVDSYGYTF
V gene: TRBV19; CDR3 protein: CASDRGTGYGYTF
V gene: TRBV28; CDR3 protein: CASLKGQGIDGYTF
V gene: TRBV20-1; CDR3 protein: CSCGGANEQFF
V gene: TRBV6-4; CDR3 protein: CASSGSGTLDTGELFF
V gene: TRBV21-1; CDR3 protein: CASSRSALQETQYF
V gene: TRBV25-1; CDR3 protein: CASSSGDEQYF
V gene: TRBV15; CDR3 protein: CATSRPPGTAATNEKLFF
V gene: TRBV5-4; CDR3 protein: CASSPTGDRSNTEAFF
V gene: TRBV11-1; CDR3 protein: CASSRGTFSGNTIYF
V gene: TRBV6-7; CDR3 protein: CASSYRTYSNQPQHF
V gene: TRBV3-1/TRBV3-2; CDR3 protein: CASSHAQIYNEKLFF
V gene: TRBV29-1; CDR3 protein: CSVLDDTGELFF
V gene: TRBV18; CDR3 protein: CASSPAGKTQYF
V gene: TRBV7-2; CDR3 protein: CASSLGTGTNYGYTF
V gene: TRBV7-9; CDR3 protein: CASSGPGNEQFF
V gene: TRBV9; CDR3 protein: CASSVDGRGQDYGYTF
V gene: TRBV7-2; CDR3 protein: CASSPTAQGRSYNSPLHF
V gene: TRBV5-1; CDR3 protein: CASSSGTGGPYEQYF
V gene: TRBV5-6; CDR3 protein: CASNLGTGEQYF
V gene: TRBV11-3; CDR3 protein: CASSLRARRGGEQFF
V gene: TRBV6-1; CDR3 protein: CASSEDPGESYNEQFF
V gene: TRBV9; CDR3 protein: CASSPGQGATNEKLFF
V gene: TRBV6-5; CDR3 protein: CASSRKNTEAFF
V gene: TRBV11-2; CDR3 protein: CASSLEENGYTF
V gene: TRBV10-1; CDR3 protein: CASSRDSDNQPQHF
V gene: TRBV7-9; CDR3 protein: CASSLGDRGLDEQYF